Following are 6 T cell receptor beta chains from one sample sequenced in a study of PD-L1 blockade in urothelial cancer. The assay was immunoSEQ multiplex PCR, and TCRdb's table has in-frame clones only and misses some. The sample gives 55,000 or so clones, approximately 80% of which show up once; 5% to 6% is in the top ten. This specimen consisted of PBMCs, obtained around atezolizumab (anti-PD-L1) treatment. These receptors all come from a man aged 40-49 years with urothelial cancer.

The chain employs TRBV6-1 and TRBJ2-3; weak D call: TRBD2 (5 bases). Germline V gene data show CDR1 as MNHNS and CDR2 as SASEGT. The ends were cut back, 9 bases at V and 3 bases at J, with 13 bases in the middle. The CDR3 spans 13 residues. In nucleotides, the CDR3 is TGTGCCAGGGGCGAGGGAAGTACAGATACGCAGTATTTT. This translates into CARGEGSTDTQYF.

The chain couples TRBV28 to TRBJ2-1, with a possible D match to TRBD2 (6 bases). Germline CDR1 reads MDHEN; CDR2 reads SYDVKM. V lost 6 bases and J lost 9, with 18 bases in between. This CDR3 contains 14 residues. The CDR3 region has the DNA TGTGCCAGCAGCAAAACAGGTCCCGGGGGTGAGCAGTTCTTC. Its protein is CASSKTGPGGEQFF.

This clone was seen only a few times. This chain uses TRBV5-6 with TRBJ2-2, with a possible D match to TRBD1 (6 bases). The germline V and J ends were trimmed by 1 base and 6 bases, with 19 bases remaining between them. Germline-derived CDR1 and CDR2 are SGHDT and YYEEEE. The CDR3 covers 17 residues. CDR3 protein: CASSLNGGPLRAGELFF. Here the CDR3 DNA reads TGTGCCAGCAGCTTGAATGGGGGCCCATTAAGGGCCGGGGAGCTGTTTTTT.

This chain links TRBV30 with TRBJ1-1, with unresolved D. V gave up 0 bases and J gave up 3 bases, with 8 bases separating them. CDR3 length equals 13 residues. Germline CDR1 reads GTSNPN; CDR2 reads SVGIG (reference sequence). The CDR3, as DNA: TGTGCCTGGAGTGTAAGGCAGGACACTGAAGCTTTCTTT. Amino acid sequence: CAWSVRQDTEAFF.

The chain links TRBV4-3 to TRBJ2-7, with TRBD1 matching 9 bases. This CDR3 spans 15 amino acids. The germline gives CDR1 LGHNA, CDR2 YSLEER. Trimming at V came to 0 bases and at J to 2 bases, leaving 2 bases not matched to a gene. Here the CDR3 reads CASSQEQGATYEQYF. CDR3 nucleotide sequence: TGCGCCAGCAGCCAAGAACAGGGGGCGACCTACGAGCAGTACTTC.

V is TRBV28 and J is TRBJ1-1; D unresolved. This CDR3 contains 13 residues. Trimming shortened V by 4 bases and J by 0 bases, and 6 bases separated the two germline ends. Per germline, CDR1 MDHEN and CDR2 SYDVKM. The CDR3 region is CASSSFMNTEAFF. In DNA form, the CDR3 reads TGTGCCAGCAGTTCATTCATGAACACTGAAGCTTTCTTT.